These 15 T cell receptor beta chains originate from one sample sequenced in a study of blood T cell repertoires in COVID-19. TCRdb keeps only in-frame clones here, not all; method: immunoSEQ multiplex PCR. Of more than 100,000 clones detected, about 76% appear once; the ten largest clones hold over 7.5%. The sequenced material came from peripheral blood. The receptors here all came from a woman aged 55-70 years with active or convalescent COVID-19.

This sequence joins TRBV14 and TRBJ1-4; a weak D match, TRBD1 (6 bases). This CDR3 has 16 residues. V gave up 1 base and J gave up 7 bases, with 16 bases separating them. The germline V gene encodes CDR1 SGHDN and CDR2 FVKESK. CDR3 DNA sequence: TGTGCCAGCAGCCAAGGGGGTACAGGGATAAGTGAAAAACTGTTTTTT. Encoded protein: CASSQGGTGISEKLFF.

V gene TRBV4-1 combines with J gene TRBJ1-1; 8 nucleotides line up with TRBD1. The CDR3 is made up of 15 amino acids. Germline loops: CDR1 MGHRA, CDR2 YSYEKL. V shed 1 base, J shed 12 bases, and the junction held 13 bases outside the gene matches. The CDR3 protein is CASSQGSDRAKSTFF. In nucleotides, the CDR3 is TGCGCCAGCAGCCAAGGCTCGGACAGGGCGAAGTCAACTTTCTTT.

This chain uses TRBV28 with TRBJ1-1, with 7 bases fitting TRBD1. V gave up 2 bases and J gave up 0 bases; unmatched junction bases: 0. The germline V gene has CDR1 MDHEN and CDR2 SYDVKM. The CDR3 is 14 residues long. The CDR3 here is CASSLGTVNTEAFF. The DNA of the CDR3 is TGTGCCAGCAGTTTAGGGACAGTGAACACTGAAGCTTTCTTT.

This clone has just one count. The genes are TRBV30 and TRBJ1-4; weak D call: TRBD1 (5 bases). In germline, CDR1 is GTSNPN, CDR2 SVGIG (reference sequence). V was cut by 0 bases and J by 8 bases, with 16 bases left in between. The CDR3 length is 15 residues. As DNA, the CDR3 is TGTGCCTGGAGTGTCATTCCGGGACTTAGAGAAAAACTGTTTTTT. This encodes CAWSVIPGLREKLFF. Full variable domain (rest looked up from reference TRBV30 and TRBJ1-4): SQTIHQWPATLVQPVGSPLSLECTVEGTSNPNLYWYRQAAGRGLQLLFYSVGIGQISSEVPQNLSASRPQDRQFILSSKKLLLSDSGFYLCAWSVIPGLREKLFFGSGTQLSVL.

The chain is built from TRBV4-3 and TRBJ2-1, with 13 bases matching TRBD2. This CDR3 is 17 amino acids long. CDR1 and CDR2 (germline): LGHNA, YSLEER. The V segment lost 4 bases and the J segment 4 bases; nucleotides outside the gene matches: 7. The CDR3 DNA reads TGCGCCAGCAGCCGCATACTAGCGGGAGGGCCATACAATGAGCAGTTCTTC. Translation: CASSRILAGGPYNEQFF.

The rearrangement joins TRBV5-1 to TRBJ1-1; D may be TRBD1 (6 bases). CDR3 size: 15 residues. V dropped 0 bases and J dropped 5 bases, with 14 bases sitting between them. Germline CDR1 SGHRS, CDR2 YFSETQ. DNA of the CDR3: TGCGCCAGCAGCTTGGACGGGACATTTGGGACTGAAGCTTTCTTT. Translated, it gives CASSLDGTFGTEAFF.

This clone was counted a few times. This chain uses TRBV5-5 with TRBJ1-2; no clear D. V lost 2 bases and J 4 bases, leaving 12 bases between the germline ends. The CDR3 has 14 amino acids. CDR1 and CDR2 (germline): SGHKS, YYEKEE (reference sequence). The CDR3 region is CASSFWEGSYGYTF. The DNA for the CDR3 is TGTGCCAGCAGCTTCTGGGAGGGATCCTATGGCTACACCTTC. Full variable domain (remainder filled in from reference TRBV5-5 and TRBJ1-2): DAGVTQSPTHLIKTRGQQVTLRCSPISGHKSVSWYQQVLGQGPQFIFQYYEKEERGRGNFPDRFSARQFPNYSSELNVNALLLGDSALYLCASSFWEGSYGYTFGSGTRLTVV.

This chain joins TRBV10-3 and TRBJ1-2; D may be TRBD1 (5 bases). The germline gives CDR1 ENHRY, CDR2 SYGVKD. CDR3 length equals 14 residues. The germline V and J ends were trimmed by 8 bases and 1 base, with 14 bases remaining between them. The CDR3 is CAIPLAGYNYGYTF. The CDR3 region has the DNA TGTGCCATCCCTTTGGCAGGGTATAACTATGGCTACACCTTC.

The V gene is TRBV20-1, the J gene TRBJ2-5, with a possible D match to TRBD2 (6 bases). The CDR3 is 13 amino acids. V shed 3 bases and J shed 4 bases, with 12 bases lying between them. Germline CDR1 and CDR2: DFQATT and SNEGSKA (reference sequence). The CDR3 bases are TGCAGTGCTAGTTGGGCGGGGTCAGAGACCCAGTACTTC. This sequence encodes CSASWAGSETQYF.

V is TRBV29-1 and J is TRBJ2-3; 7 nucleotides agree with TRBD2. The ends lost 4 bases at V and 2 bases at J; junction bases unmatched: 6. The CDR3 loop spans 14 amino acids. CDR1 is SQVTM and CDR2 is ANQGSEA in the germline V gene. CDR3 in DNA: TGCAGCGTTGCCGGGACTACTGACACAGATACGCAGTATTTT. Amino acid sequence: CSVAGTTDTDTQYF.

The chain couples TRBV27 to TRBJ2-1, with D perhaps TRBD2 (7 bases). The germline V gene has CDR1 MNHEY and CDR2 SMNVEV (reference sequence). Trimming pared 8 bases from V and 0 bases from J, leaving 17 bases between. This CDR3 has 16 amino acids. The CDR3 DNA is TGTGCCAGCTCCACTAGGGGGGGGAGCTCCTACAATGAGCAGTTCTTC. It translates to CASSTRGGSSYNEQFF.

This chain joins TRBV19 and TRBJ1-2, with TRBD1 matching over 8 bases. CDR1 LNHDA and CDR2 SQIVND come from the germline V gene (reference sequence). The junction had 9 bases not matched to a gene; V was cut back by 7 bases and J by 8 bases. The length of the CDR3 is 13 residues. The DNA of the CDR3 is TGTGCCAGTACCAGCGACAGGGACAGGGGCTACACCTTC. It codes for CASTSDRDRGYTF.

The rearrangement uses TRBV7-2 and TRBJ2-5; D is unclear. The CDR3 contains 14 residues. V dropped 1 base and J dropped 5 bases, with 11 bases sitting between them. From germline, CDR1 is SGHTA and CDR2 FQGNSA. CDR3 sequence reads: CASSLGSGTETQYF. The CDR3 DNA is TGTGCCAGCAGCTTAGGTTCAGGAACTGAGACCCAGTACTTC. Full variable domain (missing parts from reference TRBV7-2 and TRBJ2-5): GAGVSQSPSNKVTEKGKDVELRCDPISGHTALYWYRQSLGQGLEFLIYFQGNSAPDKSGLPSDRFSAERTGGSVSTLTIQRTQQEDSAVYLCASSLGSGTETQYFGPGTRLLVL.

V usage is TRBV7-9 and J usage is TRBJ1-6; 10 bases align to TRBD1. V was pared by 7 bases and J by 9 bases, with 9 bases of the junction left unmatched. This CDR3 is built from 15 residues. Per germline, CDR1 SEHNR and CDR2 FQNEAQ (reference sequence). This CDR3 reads CASTQTGTGASPLHF. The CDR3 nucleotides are TGTGCCAGCACCCAGACCGGGACAGGGGCTTCACCCCTCCACTTT.

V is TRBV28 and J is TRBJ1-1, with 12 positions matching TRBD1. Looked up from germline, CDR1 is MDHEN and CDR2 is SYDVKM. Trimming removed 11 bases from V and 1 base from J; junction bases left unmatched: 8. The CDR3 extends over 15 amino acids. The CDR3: CAAGTGGIENTEAFF. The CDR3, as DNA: TGTGCCGCCGGGACAGGGGGCATCGAGAACACTGAAGCTTTCTTT.